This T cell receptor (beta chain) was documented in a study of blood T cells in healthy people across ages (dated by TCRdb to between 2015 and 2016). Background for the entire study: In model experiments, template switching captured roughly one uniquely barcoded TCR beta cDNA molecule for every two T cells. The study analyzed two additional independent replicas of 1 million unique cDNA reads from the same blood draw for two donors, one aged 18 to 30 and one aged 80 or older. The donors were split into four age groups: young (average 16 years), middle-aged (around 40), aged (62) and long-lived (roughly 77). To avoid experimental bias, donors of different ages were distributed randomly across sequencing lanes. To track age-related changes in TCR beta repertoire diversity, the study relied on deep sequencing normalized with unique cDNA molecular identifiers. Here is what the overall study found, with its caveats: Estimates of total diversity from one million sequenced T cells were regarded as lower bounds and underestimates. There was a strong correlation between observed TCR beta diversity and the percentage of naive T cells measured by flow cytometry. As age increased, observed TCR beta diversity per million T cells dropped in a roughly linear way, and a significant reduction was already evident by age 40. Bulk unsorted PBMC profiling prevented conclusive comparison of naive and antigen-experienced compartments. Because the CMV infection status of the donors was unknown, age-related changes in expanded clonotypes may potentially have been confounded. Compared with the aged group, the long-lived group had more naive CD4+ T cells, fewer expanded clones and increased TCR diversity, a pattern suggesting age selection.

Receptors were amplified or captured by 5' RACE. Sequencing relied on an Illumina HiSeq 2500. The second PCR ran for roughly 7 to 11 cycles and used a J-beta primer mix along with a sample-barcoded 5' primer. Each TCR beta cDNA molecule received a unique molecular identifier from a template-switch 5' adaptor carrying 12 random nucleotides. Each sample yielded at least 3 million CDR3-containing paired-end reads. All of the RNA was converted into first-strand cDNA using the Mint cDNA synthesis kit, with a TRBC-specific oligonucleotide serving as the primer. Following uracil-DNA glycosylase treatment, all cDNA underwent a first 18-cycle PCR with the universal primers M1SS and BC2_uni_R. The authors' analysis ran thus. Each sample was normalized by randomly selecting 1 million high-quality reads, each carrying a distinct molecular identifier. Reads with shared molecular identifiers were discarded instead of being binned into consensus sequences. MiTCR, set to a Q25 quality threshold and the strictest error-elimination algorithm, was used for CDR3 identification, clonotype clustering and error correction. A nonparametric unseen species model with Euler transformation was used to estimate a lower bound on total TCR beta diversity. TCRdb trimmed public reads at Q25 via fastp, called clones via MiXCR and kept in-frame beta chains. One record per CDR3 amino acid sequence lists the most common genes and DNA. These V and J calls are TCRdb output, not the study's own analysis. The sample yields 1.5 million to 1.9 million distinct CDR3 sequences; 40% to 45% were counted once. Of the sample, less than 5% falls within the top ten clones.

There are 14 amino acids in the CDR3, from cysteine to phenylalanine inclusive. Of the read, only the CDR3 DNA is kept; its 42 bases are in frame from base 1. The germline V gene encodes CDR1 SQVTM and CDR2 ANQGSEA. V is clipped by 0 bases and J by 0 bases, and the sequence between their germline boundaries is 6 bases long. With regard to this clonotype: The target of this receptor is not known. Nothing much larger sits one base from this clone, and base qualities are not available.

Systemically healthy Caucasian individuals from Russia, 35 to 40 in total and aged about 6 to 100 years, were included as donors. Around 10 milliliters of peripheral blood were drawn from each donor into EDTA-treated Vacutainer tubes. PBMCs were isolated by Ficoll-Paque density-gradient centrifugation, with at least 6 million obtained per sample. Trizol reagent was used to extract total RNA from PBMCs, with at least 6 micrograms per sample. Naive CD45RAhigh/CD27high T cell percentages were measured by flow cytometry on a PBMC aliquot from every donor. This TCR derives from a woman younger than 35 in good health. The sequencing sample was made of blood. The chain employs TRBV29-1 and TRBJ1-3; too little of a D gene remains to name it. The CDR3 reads CSVEEGLSGNTIYF. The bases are TGCAGCGTTGAAGAGGGCCTCTCTGGAAACACCATATATTTT.